This TCR beta chain derives from a study of T cell responses to AZD1222 COVID-19 vaccine. The CDR3 totals 14 residues. CDR1 is SEHNR and CDR2 is FQNEAQ in the germline V gene (reference sequence). V lost 5 bases to trimming and J lost 5 bases, with 15 bases between them. Measured with immunoSEQ multiplex PCR; TCRdb has only the in-frame clones, and not every one. The sample shows fewer than 150,000 clones, roughly 90% of them seen only once. The sequence came from an adult in good health. V usage is TRBV7-9 and J usage is TRBJ2-5; TRBD1 might be the D (5 bases). Sequencing used peripheral blood, obtained on day 0 of AZD1222 vaccination. CDR3 sequence: CASSRDLKGETQYF. CDR3 DNA: TGTGCCAGCAGCCGTGATTTGAAGGGGGAGACCCAGTACTTC.